This is a list of T cell receptor beta chains from one sample in a study of spatial heterogeneity in lung cancer. From the 5' RACE reads, TCRdb called clonotypes with MiXCR, one entry per CDR3 protein. The data hold roughly 3,000 distinct CDR3 sequences, with more than 15% observed a single time. Sequencing was performed on lung tumor tissue, taken at surgery. The receptors stem from a male donor with early-stage non-small cell lung cancer. The CDR3 runs from the conserved cysteine through the conserved F or W. D genes are given only for firm matches. Clone sizes are given selectively: once, few, many, or a class where the clone is expanded.

CDR3aa: CASSQDTPGNTGELFF
CDR3nt: TGCGCCAGCAGCCAAGATACGCCAGGGAACACCGGGGAGCTGTTTTTT
j_gene: TRBJ2-2
abundance: medium-sized
v_gene: TRBV4-3
d_gene: NA

CDR3aa: CASSRLGQPQHF
CDR3nt: TGTGCCAGCAGTAGGCTTGGTCAGCCCCAGCATTTT
j_gene: TRBJ1-5
abundance: many
v_gene: TRBV7-9
d_gene: NA

CDR3aa: CAISEPGQEEGGTDTQYF
CDR3nt: TGTGCCATCAGCGAGCCGGGACAGGAAGAAGGGGGCACAGATACGCAGTATTTT
j_gene: TRBJ2-3
abundance: few
v_gene: TRBV10-3
d_gene: TRBD1

CDR3aa: CASSQDPRYYEQYF
CDR3nt: TGTGCCAGCAGCCAAGACCCCCGGTACTACGAGCAGTACTTC
j_gene: TRBJ2-7
abundance: medium-sized
v_gene: TRBV3-1
d_gene: NA

CDR3aa: CSAGTAGTFQETQYF
CDR3nt: TGCAGTGCCGGGACGGCCGGGACTTTTCAAGAGACCCAGTACTTC
j_gene: TRBJ2-5
abundance: medium-sized
v_gene: TRBV20-1
d_gene: NA

CDR3aa: CASSSGGADTQYF
CDR3nt: TGTGCCAGCAGTTCAGGGGGCGCAGATACGCAGTATTTT
j_gene: TRBJ2-3
abundance: medium-sized
v_gene: TRBV11-3
d_gene: TRBD1

CDR3aa: CASSFHEGARYEQYF
CDR3nt: TGCGCCAGCAGCTTTCACGAGGGGGCGAGGTACGAGCAGTACTTC
j_gene: TRBJ2-7
abundance: NA
v_gene: TRBV5-1
d_gene: TRBD1

CDR3aa: CASSEWRNTEAFF
CDR3nt: TGTGCCAGCAGTGAATGGCGGAACACTGAAGCTTTCTTT
j_gene: TRBJ1-1
abundance: many
v_gene: TRBV6-1
d_gene: NA

CDR3aa: CASSPWTGPTYF
CDR3nt: TGTGCCAGCAGCCCCTGGACAGGTCCAACGTATTTT
j_gene: TRBJ2-3
abundance: many
v_gene: TRBV9
d_gene: TRBD1

CDR3aa: CSGRPVGGAMDEQFF
CDR3nt: TGCAGCGGCAGGCCCGTCGGGGGGGCAATGGATGAGCAGTTCTTC
j_gene: TRBJ2-1
abundance: NA
v_gene: TRBV20-1
d_gene: TRBD2

CDR3aa: CASSLGLAYSYEQYF
CDR3nt: TGTGCCAGCAGCTTAGGCCTAGCGTACTCCTACGAGCAGTACTTC
j_gene: TRBJ2-7
abundance: large
v_gene: TRBV7-2
d_gene: NA

CDR3aa: CASSDRENNEQFF
CDR3nt: TGTGCCAGCAGTGACAGGGAGAACAATGAGCAGTTCTTC
j_gene: TRBJ2-1
abundance: NA
v_gene: TRBV28
d_gene: TRBD1

CDR3aa: CAIRRTAGGDEQYF
CDR3nt: TGTGCCATCAGAAGGACAGCCGGTGGGGACGAGCAGTACTTC
j_gene: TRBJ2-7
abundance: NA
v_gene: TRBV10-3
d_gene: NA

CDR3aa: CASSQTFYEQYF
CDR3nt: TGTGCCAGCAGCCAAACTTTCTACGAGCAGTACTTC
j_gene: TRBJ2-7
abundance: NA
v_gene: TRBV3-1
d_gene: NA

CDR3aa: CASSIRLGPDTQYF
CDR3nt: TGTGCCAGCAGCATACGGCTGGGGCCAGATACGCAGTATTTT
j_gene: TRBJ2-3
abundance: many
v_gene: TRBV7-9
d_gene: NA

CDR3aa: CASSLRTSGGSSGETQYF
CDR3nt: TGTGCCAGCAGTTTAAGGACTAGCGGGGGGTCCTCCGGGGAGACCCAGTACTTC
j_gene: TRBJ2-5
abundance: NA
v_gene: TRBV12-3/TRBV12-4
d_gene: TRBD2

CDR3aa: CASSPPRAGGPTGTDTQYF
CDR3nt: TGTGCCAGCAGCCCTCCTCGGGCCGGGGGGCCCACGGGAACAGATACGCAGTATTTT
j_gene: TRBJ2-3
abundance: medium-sized
v_gene: TRBV4-2
d_gene: NA